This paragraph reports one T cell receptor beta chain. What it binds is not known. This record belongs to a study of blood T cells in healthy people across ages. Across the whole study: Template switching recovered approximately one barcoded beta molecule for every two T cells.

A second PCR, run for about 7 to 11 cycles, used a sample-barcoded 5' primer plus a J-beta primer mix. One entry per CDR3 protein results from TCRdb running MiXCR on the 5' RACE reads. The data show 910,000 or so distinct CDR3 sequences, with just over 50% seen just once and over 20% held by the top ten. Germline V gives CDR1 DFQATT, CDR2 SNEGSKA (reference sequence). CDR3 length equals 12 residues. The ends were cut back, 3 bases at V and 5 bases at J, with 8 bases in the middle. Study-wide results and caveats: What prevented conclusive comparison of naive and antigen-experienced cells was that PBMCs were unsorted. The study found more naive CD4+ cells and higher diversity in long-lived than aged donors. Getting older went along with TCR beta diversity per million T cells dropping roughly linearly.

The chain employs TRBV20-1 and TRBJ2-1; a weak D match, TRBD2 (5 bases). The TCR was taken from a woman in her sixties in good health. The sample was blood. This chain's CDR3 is CSASSGNNEQFF. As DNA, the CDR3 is TGCAGTGCTAGTTCGGGGAACAATGAGCAGTTCTTC.